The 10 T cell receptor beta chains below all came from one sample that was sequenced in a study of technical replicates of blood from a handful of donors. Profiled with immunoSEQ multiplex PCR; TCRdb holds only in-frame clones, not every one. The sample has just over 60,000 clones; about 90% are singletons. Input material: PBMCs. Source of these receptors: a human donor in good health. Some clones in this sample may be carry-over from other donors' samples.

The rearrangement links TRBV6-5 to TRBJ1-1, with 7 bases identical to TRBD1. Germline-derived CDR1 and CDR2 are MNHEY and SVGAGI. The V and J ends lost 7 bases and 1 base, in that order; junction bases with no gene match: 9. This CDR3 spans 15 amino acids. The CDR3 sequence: CASTRKGAANTEAFF. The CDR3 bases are TGTGCCAGCACCAGAAAGGGGGCAGCGAACACTGAAGCTTTCTTT.

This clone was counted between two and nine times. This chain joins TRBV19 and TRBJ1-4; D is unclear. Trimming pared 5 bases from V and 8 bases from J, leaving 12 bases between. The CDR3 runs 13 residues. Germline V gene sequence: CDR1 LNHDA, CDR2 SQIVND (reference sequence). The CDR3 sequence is CASSRTLREKLFF. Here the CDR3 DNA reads TGTGCCAGTAGTCGTACCTTACGGGAAAAACTGTTTTTT. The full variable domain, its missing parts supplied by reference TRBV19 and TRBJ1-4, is DGGITQSPKYLFRKEGQNVTLSCEQNLNHDAMYWYRQDPGQGLRLIYYSQIVNDFQKGDIAEGYSVSREKKESFPLTVTSAQKNPTAFYLCASSRTLREKLFFGSGTQLSVL.

The CDR3 DNA reads as TGTGCCATCAGTGAGGCCCGGACTAGCGGCGAGCAGTACTTC. Its translation: CAISEARTSGEQYF. The chain joins TRBV10-3 to TRBJ2-7; 10 bases fit TRBD2. The junction had 4 bases not matched to a gene; V was cut back by 2 bases and J by 6 bases. This CDR3 spans 14 amino acids. Germline-derived CDR1 and CDR2 are ENHRY and SYGVKD.

The DNA of the CDR3 is TGTGCCAGCAGCGCGGGACTTGAAGGTTACGAGCAGTACTTC. Translating it yields CASSAGLEGYEQYF. The chain has TRBV9 and TRBJ2-7, with a tentative D call TRBD2 (6 bases). The V end lost 3 bases, the J end lost 4 bases, and 14 bases lay between the germline ends. Germline CDR1 is SGDLS and CDR2 is YYNGEE. The CDR3 loop spans 14 amino acids.

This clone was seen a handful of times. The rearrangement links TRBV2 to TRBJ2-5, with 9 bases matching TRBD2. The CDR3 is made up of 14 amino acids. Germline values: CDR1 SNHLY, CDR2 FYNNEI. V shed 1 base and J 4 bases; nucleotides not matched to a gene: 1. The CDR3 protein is CASSEGRGGETQYF. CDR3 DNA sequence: TGTGCCAGCAGTGAAGGGCGGGGGGGAGAGACCCAGTACTTC. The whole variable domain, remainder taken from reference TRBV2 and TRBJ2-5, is EPEVTQTPSHQVTQMGQEVILRCVPISNHLYFYWYRQILGQKVEFLVSFYNNEISEKSEIFDDQFSVERPDGSNFTLKIRSTKLEDSAMYFCASSEGRGGETQYFGPGTRLLVL.

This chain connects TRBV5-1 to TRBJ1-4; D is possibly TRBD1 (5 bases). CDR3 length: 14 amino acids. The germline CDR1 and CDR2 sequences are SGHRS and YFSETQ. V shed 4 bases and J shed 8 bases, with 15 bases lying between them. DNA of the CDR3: TGCGCCAGCAGCCCCGGGGCGGCGGGGGAAAAACTGTTTTTT. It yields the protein CASSPGAAGEKLFF.

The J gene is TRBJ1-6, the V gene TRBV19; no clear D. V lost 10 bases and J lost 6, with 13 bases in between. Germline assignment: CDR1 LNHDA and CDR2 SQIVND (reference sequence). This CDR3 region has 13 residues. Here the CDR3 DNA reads TGTGCCACGTCGCCAGGTTTTAATTCACCCCTCCACTTT. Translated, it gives CATSPGFNSPLHF.

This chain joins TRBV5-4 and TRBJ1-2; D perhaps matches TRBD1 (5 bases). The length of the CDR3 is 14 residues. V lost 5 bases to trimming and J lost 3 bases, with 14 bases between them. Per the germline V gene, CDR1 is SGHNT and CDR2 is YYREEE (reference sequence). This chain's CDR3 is CASRKAGQDYGYTF. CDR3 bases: TGTGCCAGCAGGAAAGCGGGGCAGGACTATGGCTACACCTTC. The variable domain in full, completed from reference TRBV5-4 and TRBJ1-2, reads ETGVTQSPTHLIKTRGQQVTLRCSSQSGHNTVSWYQQALGQGPQFIFQYYREEENGRGNFPPRFSGLQFPNYSSELNVNALELDDSALYLCASRKAGQDYGYTFGSGTRLTVV.

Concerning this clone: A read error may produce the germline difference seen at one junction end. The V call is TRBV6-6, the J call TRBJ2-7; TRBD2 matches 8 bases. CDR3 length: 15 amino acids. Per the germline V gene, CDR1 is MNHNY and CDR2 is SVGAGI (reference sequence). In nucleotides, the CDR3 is TGTGCCAGCAGAAATACGGGGGGGGTCTCCCACGAGCAGTACTTC. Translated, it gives CASRNTGGVSHEQYF.

The CDR3 DNA reads as TGTGCCAGCAGCTTAGCCGCTGAAGCTTTCTTT. Protein product: CASSLAAEAFF. The rearrangement uses TRBV11-2 and TRBJ1-1; D gene ambiguous. This CDR3 has 11 amino acids. CDR1 is SGHAT, CDR2 FQNNGV, per germline. The V gene lost 1 base and the J gene lost 6 bases, with 3 bases spanning the gap.